What follows is one T cell receptor (beta chain) and its context. The antigen is undetermined. The CDR3 is made up of 13 amino acids. The trim removed 6 bases at V and 5 bases at J, leaving 6 bases unmatched. The V gene's germline CDR1 is SQVTM and CDR2 ANQGSEA. These data come from a study of graft-versus-host responses after intestinal transplantation. Study-wide points: Analysis identified GvH clones in recipient marrow, with some appearing first in ileum or blood.

Clones were read by immunoSEQ multiplex PCR, and TCRdb kept only the in-frame ones, dropping some. The sample has about 25,000 clones; approximately 93% are singletons. The sequences come from PBMCs, collected 18 days after transplant. This TCR came from a human patient who received an intestinal transplant, so some T cells may come from the graft donor. The chain uses TRBV29-1 and TRBJ1-5; 8 bases are shared with TRBD1. The CDR3: CSVAGGEDQPQHF. The CDR3 nucleotides are TGCAGCGTCGCAGGGGGCGAAGATCAGCCCCAGCATTTT.